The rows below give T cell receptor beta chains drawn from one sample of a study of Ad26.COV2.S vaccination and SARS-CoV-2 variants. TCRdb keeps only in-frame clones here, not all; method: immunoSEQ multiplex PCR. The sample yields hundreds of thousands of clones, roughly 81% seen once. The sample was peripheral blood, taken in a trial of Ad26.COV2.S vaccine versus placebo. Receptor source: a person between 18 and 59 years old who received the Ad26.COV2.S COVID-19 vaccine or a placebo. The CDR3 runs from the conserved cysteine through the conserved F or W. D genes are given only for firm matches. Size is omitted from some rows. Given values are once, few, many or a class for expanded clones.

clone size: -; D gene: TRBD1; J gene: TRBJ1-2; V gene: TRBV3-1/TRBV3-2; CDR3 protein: CASSPLAGQGYGYTF; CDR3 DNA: TGTGCCAGCAGCCCCCTCGCGGGACAGGGCTATGGCTACACCTTC
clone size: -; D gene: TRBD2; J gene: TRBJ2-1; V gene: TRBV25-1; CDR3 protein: CASSERASGNNEQFF; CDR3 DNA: TGTGCCAGCAGCGAACGGGCTAGCGGGAACAATGAGCAGTTCTTC
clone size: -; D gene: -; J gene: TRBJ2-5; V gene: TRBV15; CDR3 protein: CATSWQGIIETQYF; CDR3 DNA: TGTGCCACCAGCTGGCAGGGTATTATCGAGACCCAGTACTTC
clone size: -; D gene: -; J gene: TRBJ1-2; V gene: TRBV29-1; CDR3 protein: CSVDRARGYTF; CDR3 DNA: TGCAGCGTTGACCGGGCCCGTGGCTACACCTTC
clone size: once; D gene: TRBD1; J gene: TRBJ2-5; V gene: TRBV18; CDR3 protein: CASSPPRTGEETQYF; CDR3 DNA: TGTGCCAGCTCACCACCGCGGACAGGGGAAGAGACCCAGTACTTC
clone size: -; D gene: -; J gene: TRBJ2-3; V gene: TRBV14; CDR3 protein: CASSQDWGDTQYF; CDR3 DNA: TGTGCCAGCAGCCAAGATTGGGGAGATACGCAGTATTTT
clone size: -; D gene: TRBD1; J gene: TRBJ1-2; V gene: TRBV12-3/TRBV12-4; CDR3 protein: CASSYQGAGGYTF; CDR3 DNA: TGTGCCAGCAGTTACCAGGGGGCGGGTGGCTACACCTTC
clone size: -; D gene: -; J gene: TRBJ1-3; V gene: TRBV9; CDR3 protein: CASSARHQGTDTIYF; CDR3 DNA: TGTGCCAGCAGCGCCCGTCATCAGGGGACGGACACCATATATTTT
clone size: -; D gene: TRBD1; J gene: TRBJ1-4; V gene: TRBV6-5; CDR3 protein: CATFRDRAEKLFF; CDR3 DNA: TGTGCCACCTTCCGGGACAGGGCTGAAAAACTGTTTTTT
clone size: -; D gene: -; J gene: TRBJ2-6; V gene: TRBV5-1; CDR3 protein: CASSLVKSGSGANVLTF; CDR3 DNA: TGCGCCAGCAGCTTGGTGAAGTCTGGATCTGGGGCCAACGTCCTGACTTTC
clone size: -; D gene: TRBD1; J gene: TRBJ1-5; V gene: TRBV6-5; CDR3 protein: CASSLTGNYQLQHF; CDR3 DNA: TGTGCCAGCAGCCTGACAGGGAATTATCAGCTCCAGCATTTT
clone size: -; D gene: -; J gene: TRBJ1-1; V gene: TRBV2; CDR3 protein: CASSPRAGTNTEAFF; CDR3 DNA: TGTGCCAGCAGCCCTCGGGCAGGGACGAACACTGAAGCTTTCTTT
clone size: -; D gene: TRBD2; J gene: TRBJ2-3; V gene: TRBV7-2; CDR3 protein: CASSFTSATTTQYF; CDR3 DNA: TGTGCCAGCAGCTTTACTAGCGCCACCACTACGCAGTATTTT
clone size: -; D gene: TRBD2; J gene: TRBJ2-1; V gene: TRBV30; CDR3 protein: CAWRIRTGLAVHEQFF; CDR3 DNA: TGTGCCTGGAGAATCAGAACGGGACTAGCGGTGCATGAGCAGTTCTTC
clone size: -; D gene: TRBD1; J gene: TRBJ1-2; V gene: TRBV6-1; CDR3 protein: CASSEALSGTVKISYTF; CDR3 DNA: TGTGCCAGCAGTGAAGCTCTTAGCGGGACAGTGAAGATTAGCTACACCTTC
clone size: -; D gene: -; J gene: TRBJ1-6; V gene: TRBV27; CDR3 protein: CASSLSGGGYNSPLHF; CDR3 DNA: TGTGCCAGCAGTTTATCGGGAGGGGGATATAATTCACCCCTCCACTTT
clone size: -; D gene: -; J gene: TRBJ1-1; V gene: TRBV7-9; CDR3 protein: CASSLGGENTEAFF; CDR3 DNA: TGTGCCAGCAGCTTAGGGGGCGAGAACACTGAAGCTTTCTTT
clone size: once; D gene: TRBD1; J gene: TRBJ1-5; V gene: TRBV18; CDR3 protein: CASSLTADRGDQPQHF; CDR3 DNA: TGTGCCAGCTCACTAACCGCGGACAGGGGGGATCAGCCCCAGCATTTT
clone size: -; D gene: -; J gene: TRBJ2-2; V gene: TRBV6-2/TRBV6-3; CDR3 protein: CASSKTPTGELFF; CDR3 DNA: TGTGCCAGCAGCAAGACCCCAACCGGGGAGCTGTTTTTT
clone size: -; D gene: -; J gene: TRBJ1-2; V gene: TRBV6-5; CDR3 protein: CASSSSGAGGYTF; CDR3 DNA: TGTGCCAGCAGTTCCTCAGGGGCAGGAGGCTACACCTTC
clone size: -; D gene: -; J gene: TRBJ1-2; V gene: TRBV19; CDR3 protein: CASSPTRGSYGYTF; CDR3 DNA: TGTGCCAGTAGCCCAACGAGGGGCTCCTATGGCTACACCTTC
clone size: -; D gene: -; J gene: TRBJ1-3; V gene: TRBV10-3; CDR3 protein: CATRSSGNTIYF; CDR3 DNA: TGTGCCACTCGGAGCTCTGGAAACACCATATATTTT
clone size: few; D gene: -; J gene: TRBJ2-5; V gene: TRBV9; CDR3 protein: CASSVAETFQETQYF; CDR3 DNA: TGTGCCAGCAGCGTAGCTGAGACTTTCCAAGAGACCCAGTACTTC
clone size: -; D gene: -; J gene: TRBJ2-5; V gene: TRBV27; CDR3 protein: CASSASRGTQYF; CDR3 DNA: TGTGCCAGCAGTGCCTCCCGTGGGACCCAGTACTTC
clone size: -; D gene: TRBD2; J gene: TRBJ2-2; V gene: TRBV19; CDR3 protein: CASSMRSRTLAGTTGELFF; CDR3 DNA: TGTGCCAGTAGTATGAGGTCCCGCACCCTAGCGGGTACCACCGGGGAGCTGTTTTTT
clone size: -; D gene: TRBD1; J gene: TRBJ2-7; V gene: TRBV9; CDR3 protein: CASSSQNPGTGGEQYF; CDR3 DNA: TGTGCCAGCAGCTCCCAGAACCCCGGGACAGGTGGCGAGCAGTACTTC
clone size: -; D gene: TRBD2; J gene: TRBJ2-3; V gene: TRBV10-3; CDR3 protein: CAISESRGTQGSGRAVADTQYF; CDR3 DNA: TGTGCCATCAGTGAGTCGCGGGGGACCCAGGGAAGCGGGAGGGCCGTGGCAGATACGCAGTATTTT
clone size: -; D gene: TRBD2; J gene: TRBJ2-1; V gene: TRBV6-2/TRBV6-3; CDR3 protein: CASSKRTSGGVFPEQFF; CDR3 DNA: TGTGCCAGCAGCAAACGGACTAGCGGGGGGGTTTTCCCCGAGCAGTTCTTC
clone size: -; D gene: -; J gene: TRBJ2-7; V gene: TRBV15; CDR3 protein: CATSRDGQPYSEQYF; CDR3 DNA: TGTGCCACCAGCAGAGACGGACAGCCCTACTCCGAGCAGTACTTC